The present entry profiles one T cell receptor beta chain with its context. As yet, its antigen is unknown. It was into CD45RA+ naive and CD45RA-negative memory subsets that the CD4+ cells were split. The data belong to a study of shared clonotypes between healthy human individuals. Regarding the study as a whole: The study generally estimated greater richness for naive than memory subsets. Genetic and exposure-history diversity was limited by the small donor number.

Assay used: immunoSEQ multiplex PCR; TCRdb lists only in-frame clones, some missing. Found here are some 2.3 million clones, 80% to 95% of them singletons; the top ten hold 0.35% to 0.5%. Germline V CDR1 and CDR2: MNHNS, SASEGT. The CDR3 length is 15 residues. V lost 4 bases, J lost 5 bases, and 10 bases stayed unmatched. Sequencing was carried out using naive CD4+ T cells from PBMCs. Subset described: CD45RA+ positively selected. This clonotype was sampled from a man younger than 30 in good health. Some clones in this sample may be carry-over from other donors' samples. The V call is TRBV6-1, the J call TRBJ2-7; 8 nucleotides align to TRBD2. This CDR3 reads CASSGLAGRWDEQYF. The CDR3 DNA follows: TGTGCCAGCAGTGGATTAGCGGGAAGGTGGGACGAGCAGTACTTC.